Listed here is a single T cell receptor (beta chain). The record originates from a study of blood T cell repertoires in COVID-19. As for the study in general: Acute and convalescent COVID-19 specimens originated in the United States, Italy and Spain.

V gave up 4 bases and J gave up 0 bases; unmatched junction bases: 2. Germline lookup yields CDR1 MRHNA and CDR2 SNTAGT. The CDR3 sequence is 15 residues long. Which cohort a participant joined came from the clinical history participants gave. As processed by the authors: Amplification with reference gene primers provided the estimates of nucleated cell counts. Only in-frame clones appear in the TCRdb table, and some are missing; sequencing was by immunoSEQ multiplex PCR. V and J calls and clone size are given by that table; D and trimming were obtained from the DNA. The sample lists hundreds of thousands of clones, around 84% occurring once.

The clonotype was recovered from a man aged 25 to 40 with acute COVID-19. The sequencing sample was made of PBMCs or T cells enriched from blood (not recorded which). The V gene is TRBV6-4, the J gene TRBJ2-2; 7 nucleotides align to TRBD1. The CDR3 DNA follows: TGTGCCAGCAGTGTTGGGACAGCGAACACCGGGGAGCTGTTTTTT. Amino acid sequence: CASSVGTANTGELFF.